The 23 T cell receptor beta chains below come from one sample, sequenced in a study of T-cell reconstitution after alpha-beta-depleted transplantation in children. Library preparation (for TCRbeta) was performed with unique molecular identifiers. One entry per CDR3 protein results from TCRdb running MiXCR on the PCR reads. The sample records some 600,000 distinct CDR3 sequences, around 13% being singletons. The starting material was PBMCs, mostly from graft donor cells, obtained 360 days after TCRalphabeta/CD19-depleted stem cell transplant. All receptors derive from a male patient between 10 and 17 years old who had a stem cell transplant for acute myeloid leukemia, so the T cells may come from the graft donor.

This clonotype was seen only a few times. The chain couples TRBV5-1 to TRBJ2-5; tentatively, D is TRBD1 or TRBD2 (7 bases each). The CDR3 covers 15 residues. V lost 0 bases, J lost 5 bases, and 14 bases lay in between. Germline V gene data show CDR1 as SGHRS and CDR2 as YFSETQ. The CDR3 loop reads CASSLGAGQWETQYF. The CDR3 DNA is TGCGCCAGCAGCTTGGGAGCGGGACAGTGGGAGACCCAGTACTTC.

The rearrangement links TRBV5-1 to TRBJ2-1, with a possible D match to TRBD2 (6 bases). V was trimmed by 0 bases and J by 2 bases, leaving 15 bases between them. Germline V lookup: CDR1 SGHRS, CDR2 YFSETQ. This CDR3 region has 17 residues. The DNA for the CDR3 is TGCGCCAGCAGCTTGGCGAGGGGCCCGGGGGCCTACAATGAGCAGTTCTTC. This gives the protein CASSLARGPGAYNEQFF.

In its sample, this clonotype was seen a few times. The chain joins TRBV7-9 to TRBJ2-7; 7 nucleotides line up with TRBD2. Germline V gene sequence: CDR1 SEHNR, CDR2 FQNEAQ (reference sequence). V shed 1 base, J shed 0 bases, and the junction held 3 bases outside the gene matches. This CDR3 has 15 residues. CDR3 coding DNA: TGTGCCAGCAGCTTAGGAAGCGGGGTCTCCTACGAGCAGTACTTC. It specifies CASSLGSGVSYEQYF. Combining the CDR3 with reference TRBV7-9 and TRBJ2-7 gives the whole variable domain DTGVSQNPRHKITKRGQNVTFRCDPISEHNRLYWYRQTLGQGPEFLTYFQNEAQLEKSRLLSDRFSAERPKGSFSTLEIQRTEQGDSAMYLCASSLGSGVSYEQYFGPGTRLTVT.

This clonotype turned up a few times. The V gene is TRBV5-1, the J gene TRBJ2-3; D is ambiguous. Germline values: CDR1 SGHRS, CDR2 YFSETQ. V lost 8 bases to trimming and J lost 2 bases, with 6 bases between them. The CDR3 is made up of 11 amino acids. The CDR3 DNA reads TGCGCCAGTGGGGTCACAGATACGCAGTATTTT. Translating gives CASGVTDTQYF.

V is TRBV30 and J is TRBJ2-7; D is tentatively TRBD1 or TRBD2 (6 bases each). CDR1 is GTSNPN and CDR2 is SVGIG in the germline V gene (reference sequence). The V end lost 2 bases, the J end lost 5 bases, and 10 bases lay between the germline ends. CDR3 size: 12 residues. The CDR3 protein is CAWSRGPNEQYF. The CDR3 bases are TGTGCCTGGAGTCGGGGGCCCAACGAGCAGTACTTC.

This clonotype was found a few times. The J gene is TRBJ2-7, the V gene TRBV5-1; 8 nucleotides align to TRBD2. The CDR3 has 13 residues. V lost 4 bases and J lost 2; bases outside the gene matches: 2. Germline V gene data show CDR1 as SGHRS and CDR2 as YFSETQ. As DNA, the CDR3 is TGCGCCAGCAGCACTAGCGGAGCCTACGAGCAGTACTTC. Its translation is CASSTSGAYEQYF.

V is TRBV4-2 and J is TRBJ2-7; D unresolved. The CDR3 contains 15 residues. Germline CDR1 reads LGHNA; CDR2 reads YNFKEQ. Trimming pared 8 bases from V and 2 bases from J, leaving 19 bases between. The CDR3 loop reads CASARIIGEAYEQYF. The CDR3, as DNA: TGTGCCAGCGCTCGTATTATTGGAGAGGCCTACGAGCAGTACTTC.

The chain is built from TRBV20-1 and TRBJ2-3, with unresolved D. V was shortened by 3 bases and J by 1 base, with 17 bases between the two germline ends. CDR3 length equals 16 residues. Per germline, CDR1 DFQATT and CDR2 SNEGSKA (reference sequence). The CDR3 loop reads CSASTMREYGTDTQYF. The DNA of the CDR3 is TGCAGTGCTAGTACAATGAGAGAGTATGGCACAGATACGCAGTATTTT.

This clonotype was picked up a small number of times. The DNA for the CDR3 is TGTGCCAGCAGTTACCCCAGCGGGAGGCTGAACACCGGGGAGCTGTTTTTT. Residues: CASSYPSGRLNTGELFF. V is TRBV6-2 or TRBV6-3 and J is TRBJ2-2; 9 positions match TRBD2. CDR1 is MNHEY and CDR2 is SVGEGT in the germline V gene. V gave up 2 bases and J gave up 1 base; unmatched junction bases: 5. The CDR3 sequence is 17 residues long.

In this sample, this clonotype turned up many times. The rearrangement joins TRBV12-3 or TRBV12-4 to TRBJ2-3, with 7 bases lining up with TRBD1. Unmatched junction bases numbered 28, after V lost 3 bases and J lost 1 base. This CDR3 spans 23 amino acids. CDR3: CASSFPFPRTGATQQFRTDTQYF. In DNA, the CDR3 is TGTGCCAGCAGTTTCCCCTTTCCCCGGACAGGAGCAACCCAACAATTTCGCACAGATACGCAGTATTTT.

The rearrangement links TRBV5-5 to TRBJ2-7, with TRBD2 matching 8 bases. V shed 4 bases, J shed 4 bases, and the junction held 13 bases outside the gene matches. In germline, CDR1 is SGHKS, CDR2 YYEKEE (reference sequence). The CDR3 contains 16 residues. The chain's CDR3 is CASSPRAASGYYEQYF. DNA for the CDR3: TGTGCCAGCAGCCCCCGAGCGGCTAGCGGGTATTACGAGCAGTACTTC.

This clonotype was seen a handful of times. The rearrangement links TRBV5-1 to TRBJ2-7; 8 bases match TRBD1. CDR1 and CDR2 from the germline V gene are SGHRS and YFSETQ. J gave up 2 bases and V 2 bases, and 9 bases lay outside the gene matches. The CDR3 is 16 amino acids. The CDR3 nucleotides are TGCGCCAGCAGCTTACTGGACAGGGCGAAGGCCTACGAGCAGTACTTC. Protein: CASSLLDRAKAYEQYF.

V usage is TRBV10-3 and J usage is TRBJ2-7; TRBD2 agrees at 8 bases. Germline trimming cut 6 bases from V and 2 bases from J; bases unmatched to any gene: 12. The CDR3 totals 16 residues. Germline CDR1 reads ENHRY; CDR2 reads SYGVKD. CDR3 nucleotides: TGTGCCATCAGGGACCCTGGACTAGCTGACACCTACGAGCAGTACTTC. Translated: CAIRDPGLADTYEQYF.

This clonotype was observed a few times. The gene calls are TRBV28 and TRBJ2-7; 13 nucleotides line up with TRBD2. This CDR3 is built from 15 residues. Germline V lookup: CDR1 MDHEN, CDR2 SYDVKM. The ends lost 5 bases at V and 4 bases at J; junction bases unmatched: 5. Here the CDR3 reads CASSRTSGSWYEQYF. CDR3 DNA: TGTGCCAGCAGTCGGACTAGCGGGAGTTGGTACGAGCAGTACTTC.

This chain connects TRBV6-2 or TRBV6-3 to TRBJ1-5; D unclear. V was cut by 2 bases and J by 5 bases, with 10 bases left in between. Germline V gene sequence: CDR1 MNHEY, CDR2 SVGEGT. The CDR3 is made up of 14 amino acids. The CDR3 region has the DNA TGTGCCAGCAGTTACCGGCAACCGGATCAGCCCCAGCATTTT. Protein sequence: CASSYRQPDQPQHF.

The chain has TRBV28 and TRBJ2-2; TRBD2 agrees at 11 bases. The CDR3 runs 17 residues. Germline trimming cut 4 bases from V and 1 base from J; bases unmatched to any gene: 5. The germline V gene has CDR1 MDHEN and CDR2 SYDVKM. The CDR3 DNA reads TGTGCCAGCAGTTCCTCCGGACTAGCGGGGAACACCGGGGAGCTGTTTTTT. Its translation: CASSSSGLAGNTGELFF.

This clonotype came up a few times. The J gene is TRBJ2-1, the V gene TRBV5-6; D is uncertain. This CDR3 contains 14 residues. Germline V CDR1 and CDR2: SGHDT, YYEEEE. The germline V and J ends were trimmed by 7 bases and 3 bases, with 14 bases remaining between them. As DNA, the CDR3 is TGTGCCAGCGGCAGGATGACAAACTACAATGAGCAGTTCTTC. Translated: CASGRMTNYNEQFF.

This clonotype was seen ten or more times. The chain uses TRBV9 and TRBJ2-1, with 11 bases fitting TRBD2. Looked up from germline, CDR1 is SGDLS and CDR2 is YYNGEE. Trimming at V came to 3 bases and at J to 2 bases, leaving 4 bases not matched to a gene. The CDR3 has 16 residues. CDR3 protein: CASSAQGLAAYNEQFF. The CDR3 DNA sequence: TGTGCCAGCAGCGCACAGGGACTAGCGGCCTACAATGAGCAGTTCTTC.

This clonotype has ten or more counts. The rearrangement uses TRBV18 and TRBJ2-3, with no clear D. Germline V lookup: CDR1 KGHSH, CDR2 LQKENI. The germline V and J ends were trimmed by 6 bases and 5 bases, with 9 bases remaining between them. The CDR3 consists of 12 residues. CDR3: CASSLSRDTQYF. CDR3 in DNA: TGTGCCAGCTCCCTTTCGAGAGATACGCAGTATTTT.

This chain joins TRBV20-1 and TRBJ1-5; 9 nucleotides match TRBD1. J was trimmed by 0 bases and V by 0 bases; bases with no gene match: 9. CDR1 DFQATT and CDR2 SNEGSKA come from the germline V gene (reference sequence). The CDR3 is 18 amino acids. CDR3 amino acids: CSARDPRDRDYSNQPQHF. The DNA of the CDR3 is TGCAGTGCTAGAGATCCCCGGGACAGGGACTATAGCAATCAGCCCCAGCATTTT.

This CDR3 reads CASRPGQYPLSNNSPLHF. The CDR3 nucleotides read TGTGCCAGCAGACCGGGACAGTACCCCCTCTCGAATAATTCACCCCTCCACTTT. The chain joins TRBV6-5 to TRBJ1-6; 7 bases align to TRBD1. The CDR3 length is 18 residues. V dropped 6 bases and J dropped 5; count of bases not matched to a gene: 16. CDR1 and CDR2 (germline): MNHEY, SVGAGI.

This clonotype has just a few counts. This chain uses TRBV7-6 with TRBJ2-2, with 9 bases lining up with TRBD1. V was clipped by 2 bases and J by 1 base; unmatched bases: 11. The CDR3 covers 19 residues. CDR1 is SGHVS, CDR2 FNYEAQ, per germline. The CDR3 loop is CASSLWSLQGAGNTGELFF. The CDR3 DNA sequence: TGTGCCAGCAGCTTATGGTCCTTACAGGGGGCTGGGAACACCGGGGAGCTGTTTTTT.

The chain has TRBV24-1 and TRBJ2-5, with no clear D. The V and J ends lost 4 bases and 5 bases respectively, with 4 bases between them. The CDR3 totals 11 residues. Germline CDR1 is KGHDR and CDR2 is SFDVKD. Here the CDR3 reads CATSDAETQYF. DNA for the CDR3: TGTGCCACCAGTGACGCGGAGACCCAGTACTTC.